Presented here are 23 T cell receptor beta chains from one specimen sequenced in a study of vaccination effects on CD4 cells after COVID-19. These TCRs' antigens remain unknown. Isolating CD4+ T cells followed approximately nine days of culture. Here immunoSEQ multiplex PCR was the method, and the copy in TCRdb shows in-frame clones only, minus some. The table lists 40,000 to 55,000 clones, approximately 81% of them singletons. The source was CD4+ T cells from PBMCs cultured without peptide, collected before COVID-19 vaccination. These TCRs come from a human donor who had a prior SARS-CoV-2 infection.

The chain recombines TRBV19 with TRBJ2-5; tentative D call: TRBD1 (6 bases). With 5 bases removed from V and 5 bases from J, the gap between germline ends came to 15 bases. CDR1 LNHDA and CDR2 SQIVND come from the germline V gene (reference sequence). CDR3 length equals 14 residues. Written as DNA, the CDR3 is TGTGCCAGTAGTTCCCGACAGGTTCGGGAGACCCAGTACTTC. This gives the protein CASSSRQVRETQYF.

The chain recombines TRBV9 with TRBJ2-4; D call uncertain. CDR3 length: 14 amino acids. The V and J ends lost 0 bases and 0 bases respectively, with 4 bases between them. The germline gives CDR1 SGDLS, CDR2 YYNGEE. CDR3 sequence: CASSVDPAKNIQYF. In DNA form, the CDR3 reads TGTGCCAGCAGCGTAGATCCAGCCAAAAACATTCAGTACTTC.

The rearrangement joins TRBV21-1 to TRBJ1-4. TRBV21-1 is termed a pseudogene. The CDR3 covers 18 residues. The DNA of the CDR3 is TGTGCCAGCAGCAAAGGGAGGACGGCCTCATGGACTAATGAAAAACTGTTTTTT. Protein: CASSKGRTASWTNEKLFF.

The chain joins TRBV27 to TRBJ2-6; TRBD1 might be the D (5 bases). The CDR3 is 17 amino acids. The V gene lost 5 bases and the J gene lost 0 bases, with 14 bases spanning the gap. Germline V gene lookup returns CDR1 MNHEY and CDR2 SMNVEV (reference sequence). This CDR3 is CASSPGHGSSGANVLTF. The CDR3 DNA is TGTGCCAGCAGTCCAGGACACGGATCCTCTGGGGCCAACGTCCTGACTTTC.

This rearrangement joins TRBV13 to TRBJ2-7; D is perhaps TRBD2 (6 bases). Germline V CDR1 and CDR2: PRHDT, FYEKMQ (reference sequence). V lost 5 bases, J lost 0 bases, and 20 bases lay in between. The CDR3 totals 17 residues. The CDR3 protein is CASSPEGRGLSSYEQYF. The CDR3 DNA is TGTGCCAGCAGCCCTGAGGGCCGGGGACTTAGCTCCTACGAGCAGTACTTC. The full variable domain, in which reference TRBV13 and TRBJ2-7 provide the parts outside the CDR3, is AAGVIQSPRHLIKEKRETATLKCYPIPRHDTVYWYQQGPGQDPQFLISFYEKMQSDKGSIPDRFSAQQFSDYHSELNMSSLELGDSALYFCASSPEGRGLSSYEQYFGPGTRLTVT.

This sequence joins TRBV19 and TRBJ1-4, with D unclear. The length of the CDR3 is 12 residues. Trimming removed 5 bases from V and 10 bases from J, with 11 bases in between. Germline V gene lookup returns CDR1 LNHDA and CDR2 SQIVND (reference sequence). The CDR3, as DNA: TGTGCCAGTAGTCCCCGGACCCGAAAACTGTTTTTT. Protein sequence: CASSPRTRKLFF.

The chain employs TRBV14 and TRBJ2-5, with D maybe TRBD1 (5 bases). There are 16 residues in the CDR3. The V gene's germline CDR1 is SGHDN and CDR2 FVKESK. V was shortened by 1 base and J by 2 bases, with 14 bases between the two germline ends. The CDR3 protein is CASSQATGAFQETQYF. The CDR3 DNA reads as TGTGCCAGCAGCCAAGCGACTGGGGCCTTTCAAGAGACCCAGTACTTC.

V gene TRBV29-1 combines with J gene TRBJ1-1; D gene uncertain. From germline, CDR1 is SQVTM and CDR2 ANQGSEA. There are 13 residues in the CDR3. V was cut by 3 bases and J by 0 bases, with 8 bases left in between. The DNA of the CDR3 is TGCAGCGTTGAGAGGGCCATGAACACTGAAGCTTTCTTT. Its protein product is CSVERAMNTEAFF. The full variable domain, rest sourced from reference TRBV29-1 and TRBJ1-1, is SAVISQKPSRDICQRGTSLTIQCQVDSQVTMMFWYRQQPGQSLTLIATANQGSEATYESGFVIDKFPISRPNLTFSTLTVSNMSPEDSSIYLCSVERAMNTEAFFGQGTRLTVV.

The V gene is TRBV2, the J gene TRBJ2-5, with a tentative D call TRBD2 (7 bases). Looked up from germline, CDR1 is SNHLY and CDR2 is FYNNEI. The CDR3 length is 14 residues. V was clipped by 11 bases and J by 5 bases, with 21 bases between them. In nucleotides, the CDR3 is TGTGCCCGTTCGGAGATCGGGGGGCGGGAGACCCAGTACTTC. It is translated as CARSEIGGRETQYF.

The V call is TRBV9, the J call TRBJ2-1; either TRBD1 or TRBD2 may fit D (5 bases each). Deletions cut 0 bases from V and 4 bases from J, with 11 bases between. The CDR3 sequence is 15 residues long. Per the germline V gene, CDR1 is SGDLS and CDR2 is YYNGEE. CDR3 nucleotides: TGTGCCAGCAGCGTAGAAGGGGACCTGTACAATGAGCAGTTCTTC. Translation gives CASSVEGDLYNEQFF.

The chain carries TRBV5-4 and TRBJ1-2, with D possibly TRBD1 on 6 matching bases. Germline values: CDR1 SGHNT, CDR2 YYREEE (reference sequence). V lost 0 bases, J lost 6 bases, and 15 bases lay in between. The CDR3 loop spans 15 amino acids. CDR3 in amino acids: CASSLAAGTRDGYTF. DNA of the CDR3: TGTGCCAGCAGCTTGGCCGCCGGGACACGGGATGGCTACACCTTC.

The chain uses TRBV7-2 and TRBJ2-7, with TRBD1 identical over 10 bases. This CDR3 comprises 16 residues. Germline V gives CDR1 SGHTA, CDR2 FQGNSA. With 1 base clipped from V and 5 bases from J, the junction kept 8 bases outside the gene matches. This CDR3 is CASSLGWLDRGNEQYF. The CDR3 DNA reads TGTGCCAGCAGCTTAGGGTGGTTGGACAGGGGGAACGAGCAGTACTTC.

V usage is TRBV11-3 and J usage is TRBJ2-2, with D perhaps TRBD1 (5 bases). The V and J ends lost 5 bases and 2 bases respectively, with 9 bases between them. Germline V lookup: CDR1 SGHNT, CDR2 YENEEA. This CDR3 comprises 14 residues. DNA of the CDR3: TGTGCCAGCAGCCCCAGGGCCAACACCGGGGAGCTGTTTTTT. It encodes CASSPRANTGELFF.

The V call is TRBV9, the J call TRBJ1-5; D gene unclear. The CDR3 has 15 amino acids. CDR1 and CDR2 (germline): SGDLS, YYNGEE. Trimming took 0 bases from V and 4 from J, leaving 11 bases between them. The CDR3 DNA sequence: TGTGCCAGCAGCGTAGCTCCGTCAAGAAATCAGCCCCAGCATTTT. It codes for CASSVAPSRNQPQHF.

In its sample, this clone was seen a few times. The gene calls are TRBV7-9 and TRBJ2-2; D is unclear. The CDR3 runs to 14 residues. V was shortened by 6 bases and J by 3 bases, with 11 bases between the two germline ends. Per the germline V gene, CDR1 is SEHNR and CDR2 is FQNEAQ (reference sequence). CDR3 DNA sequence: TGTGCCAGCAGACGACACCCATACACCGGGGAGCTGTTTTTT. Translation gives CASRRHPYTGELFF.

The chain combines TRBV7-2 with TRBJ2-3; 12 bases are shared with TRBD2. The CDR3 has 16 amino acids. CDR1 and CDR2 from the germline V gene are SGHTA and FQGNSA. With V trimmed by 3 bases and J by 1 base, 2 bases remained unmatched. CDR3 sequence reads: CASSFRLAGGTDTQYF. CDR3 nucleotides: TGTGCCAGCAGCTTCCGACTAGCGGGAGGCACAGATACGCAGTATTTT.

This chain links TRBV5-6 with TRBJ2-5; TRBD2 might be the D (6 bases). Germline V gene sequence: CDR1 SGHDT, CDR2 YYEEEE. This CDR3 region has 14 residues. The V end lost 4 bases, the J end lost 1 base, and 11 bases lay between the germline ends. The CDR3 spells CASSPGTRQETQYF. The CDR3 DNA sequence: TGTGCCAGCAGCCCCGGGACTCGCCAAGAGACCCAGTACTTC.

The rearrangement joins TRBV15 to TRBJ1-2; D gene ambiguous. This CDR3 contains 15 residues. Between the trimmed V and J ends, which lost 3 bases and 0 bases, there was a span of 11 bases. Germline V gene data show CDR1 as LNHNV and CDR2 as YYDKDF (reference sequence). The CDR3 loop is CATSRVRAANYGYTF. The CDR3, as DNA: TGTGCCACCAGCAGGGTAAGAGCAGCTAACTATGGCTACACCTTC.

This clone occurred a few times. The CDR3 region has the DNA TGTGCCAGCAGTTTGAGGGGTTGGGTTGACTATGGCTACACCTTC. This translates into CASSLRGWVDYGYTF. The chain combines TRBV6-5 with TRBJ1-2; D perhaps matches TRBD1 (5 bases). Germline CDR1 is MNHEY and CDR2 is SVGAGI. V was trimmed by 4 bases and J by 3 bases, leaving 15 bases between them. CDR3 length: 15 residues.

The rearrangement links TRBV18 to TRBJ2-7; the match to TRBD2 covers 8 bases. J was trimmed by 6 bases and V by 3 bases; bases with no gene match: 10. Germline V gene sequence: CDR1 KGHSH, CDR2 LQKENI. The CDR3 has 15 amino acids. CDR3 sequence (DNA): TGTGCCAGCTCACCGTCGGGGGGGATCGGTCCCGAGCAGTACTTC. The encoded protein is CASSPSGGIGPEQYF. The full variable domain, completed using reference TRBV18 and TRBJ2-7, is NAGVMQNPRHLVRRRGQEARLRCSPMKGHSHVYWYRQLPEEGLKFMVYLQKENIIDESGMPKERFSAEFPKEGPSILRIQQVVRGDSAAYFCASSPSGGIGPEQYFGPGTRLTVT.

V usage is TRBV11-1 and J usage is TRBJ2-7; a weak D match, TRBD2 (6 bases). CDR1 SGHAT and CDR2 FQDESV come from the germline V gene (reference sequence). Trimming left V 5 bases short and J 2 bases short, with 10 bases between. This CDR3 spans 13 amino acids. The CDR3 DNA reads TGTGCCAGCAGCCGGGACTCCACCTACGAGCAGTACTTC. Its translation is CASSRDSTYEQYF.

This clone turned up a few times. This chain's CDR3 is CASSFSANNEQFF. Here the CDR3 DNA reads TGTGCCAGCAGCTTCTCGGCCAACAATGAGCAGTTCTTC. V gene TRBV7-9 combines with J gene TRBJ2-1; D unclear. Germline V CDR1 and CDR2: SEHNR, FQNEAQ (reference sequence). The ends were cut back, 3 bases at V and 5 bases at J, with 8 bases in the middle. This CDR3 region has 13 residues.

The rearrangement links TRBV6-5 to TRBJ2-1; D may be TRBD1 or TRBD2 (6 bases each). The CDR3 contains 12 residues. V was trimmed by 6 bases and J by 9 bases, leaving 12 bases between them. Per the germline V gene, CDR1 is MNHEY and CDR2 is SVGAGI. For the CDR3, the DNA is TGTGCCAGCAGGGGGGGCGTCCTTGAGCAGTTCTTC. This translates into CASRGGVLEQFF.